Below, 19 T cell receptor beta chains from the same sample are listed, as sequenced in a study of shared clonotypes between healthy human individuals. Clones were sequenced by immunoSEQ multiplex PCR, and TCRdb holds only the in-frame ones, with some missing. Of approximately 92,000 clones listed, 60% to 75% are singletons. What was sequenced was memory CD8+ T cells sorted from blood. This sample's subset: CD45RO+ cells pooled with CCR7-negative TemRA cells. All receptors derive from a man younger than 45 in good health.

This chain uses TRBV7-8 with TRBJ2-3; 7 bases align to TRBD1. The ends lost 6 bases at V and 1 base at J; junction bases unmatched: 10. The CDR3 length is 16 residues. Germline lookup yields CDR1 SGHVS and CDR2 FQNEAQ. CDR3 in DNA: TGTGCCAGCAGACAAAATTTAGGGACAGGCACAGATACGCAGTATTTT. Protein product: CASRQNLGTGTDTQYF.

The V call is TRBV7-9, the J call TRBJ2-7; D not resolved. V was cut by 5 bases and J by 3 bases, with 11 bases left in between. This CDR3 region has 13 residues. Looked up from germline, CDR1 is SEHNR and CDR2 is FQNEAQ (reference sequence). The CDR3 sequence is CASSRTPNYEQYF. Written as DNA, the CDR3 is TGTGCCAGCAGCCGTACCCCAAACTACGAGCAGTACTTC.

This clone was seen ten or more times. CDR3: CASSPWAGEDNEQFF. Here the CDR3 DNA reads TGTGCCAGCAGCCCGTGGGCGGGAGAAGACAATGAGCAGTTCTTC. This sequence joins TRBV7-2 and TRBJ2-1, with 7 bases lining up with TRBD2. V shed 5 bases, J shed 5 bases, and the junction held 9 bases outside the gene matches. The CDR3 length is 15 residues. Germline CDR1 reads SGHTA; CDR2 reads FQGNSA.

This clone was observed at least ten times. J is TRBJ2-1 and V is TRBV6-6; TRBD2 aligns across 9 bases. V shed 0 bases, J shed 4 bases, and the junction held 4 bases outside the gene matches. The CDR3 has 16 amino acids. Germline CDR1 MNHNY, CDR2 SVGAGI (reference sequence). The CDR3 reads CASSYSREGQYNEQFF. The CDR3 region has the DNA TGTGCCAGCAGTTACTCGCGGGAGGGCCAGTACAATGAGCAGTTCTTC.

V usage is TRBV2 and J usage is TRBJ2-7; D is unclear. CDR3 length equals 10 residues. V was pared by 2 bases and J by 6 bases, with 2 bases between. Germline loops: CDR1 SNHLY, CDR2 FYNNEI. The CDR3 region is CASSETEQYF. Here the CDR3 DNA reads TGTGCCAGCAGTGAAACCGAGCAGTACTTC. Using reference TRBV2 and TRBJ2-7 for the parts outside the CDR3, the full variable domain is EPEVTQTPSHQVTQMGQEVILRCVPISNHLYFYWYRQILGQKVEFLVSFYNNEISEKSEIFDDQFSVERPDGSNFTLKIRSTKLEDSAMYFCASSETEQYFGPGTRLTVT.

The V gene is TRBV7-4, the J gene TRBJ2-3; D uncertain. Germline V gene sequence: CDR1 SGHVT, CDR2 SQSDAQ. The CDR3 has 13 residues. V shed 1 base and J shed 2 bases, with 4 bases lying between them. CDR3 protein: CASSLVPTDTQYF. In DNA form, the CDR3 reads TGTGCCAGCAGCTTAGTGCCCACAGATACGCAGTATTTT.

V gene TRBV27 combines with J gene TRBJ2-1, with D possibly matching TRBD2 (5 bases). The V gene's germline CDR1 is MNHEY and CDR2 SMNVEV (reference sequence). The length of the CDR3 is 16 residues. Trimming shortened V by 4 bases and J by 3 bases, and 16 bases separated the two germline ends. CDR3 loop: CASSSSAGAVYNEQFF. CDR3 coding DNA: TGTGCCAGCAGTTCCTCGGCGGGCGCCGTCTACAATGAGCAGTTCTTC.

This clone was seen only a few times. Distinct nucleotide sequences in the sample also encode this CDR3. V and J are TRBV6-5 and TRBJ1-5, with D maybe TRBD1 (5 bases). Trimming stripped 0 bases from V and 0 bases from J, with 6 bases between. Germline-derived CDR1 and CDR2 are MNHEY and SVGAGI. CDR3 length equals 15 residues. CDR3 in amino acids: CASSYSRDSNQPQHF. For the CDR3, the DNA is TGTGCCAGCAGTTACTCCAGGGATAGCAATCAGCCCCAGCATTTT.

This clone came up a few times. The chain employs TRBV6-1 and TRBJ1-5; no definite D call. CDR1 MNHNS and CDR2 SASEGT come from the germline V gene. The CDR3 is 15 residues long. Trimming stripped 0 bases from V and 5 bases from J, with 11 bases between. In DNA, the CDR3 is TGTGCCAGCAGTGAAGCGCCATCATCACATCAGCCCCAGCATTTT. Translation gives CASSEAPSSHQPQHF.

This clone was detected only a few times. This chain links TRBV7-8 with TRBJ2-7; 8 nucleotides align to TRBD2. After removal of 2 bases from V and 6 bases from J, the junction contained 6 bases not matched to a gene. Per germline, CDR1 SGHVS and CDR2 FQNEAQ. The CDR3 runs 14 residues. The CDR3: CASSLTGGRREQYF. The CDR3 nucleotides read TGTGCCAGCAGCTTAACTGGCGGGAGGCGCGAGCAGTACTTC.

This clone was counted many times. The CDR3 region is CASSPFSNQPQHF. CDR3 coding DNA: TGTGCCAGCAGCCCGTTTAGCAATCAGCCCCAGCATTTT. The V call is TRBV6-5, the J call TRBJ1-5; D ambiguous. Between the trimmed V and J ends, which lost 6 bases and 0 bases, there was a span of 6 bases. The CDR3 loop spans 13 amino acids. Germline CDR1 MNHEY, CDR2 SVGAGI.

The genes are TRBV5-6 and TRBJ2-4; D is unresolved. Germline loops: CDR1 SGHDT, CDR2 YYEEEE. V shed 2 bases and J shed 4 bases, with 10 bases lying between them. CDR3 length equals 14 residues. This CDR3 reads CASSFSSLKNIQYF. CDR3 sequence (DNA): TGTGCCAGCAGCTTCTCCTCCCTTAAAAACATTCAGTACTTC.

The chain links TRBV9 to TRBJ2-7; perhaps TRBD1 as D (6 bases). Trimming pared 3 bases from V and 4 bases from J, leaving 23 bases between. Looked up from germline, CDR1 is SGDLS and CDR2 is YYNGEE. The CDR3 loop spans 17 amino acids. The CDR3 loop reads CASSALGTPSTLYEQYF. DNA of the CDR3: TGTGCCAGCAGCGCACTCGGGACACCCTCTACCCTGTACGAGCAGTACTTC.

The chain combines TRBV7-2 with TRBJ2-3; tentatively, D is TRBD2 (5 bases). With 4 bases removed from V and 5 bases from J, the gap between germline ends came to 16 bases. The germline CDR1 and CDR2 sequences are SGHTA and FQGNSA. The CDR3 loop spans 15 amino acids. CDR3 sequence reads: CASSSIPSREDTQYF. In nucleotides, the CDR3 is TGTGCCAGCAGCTCCATTCCTTCGAGGGAAGATACGCAGTATTTT.

The rearrangement joins TRBV7-9 to TRBJ2-7; D is perhaps TRBD1 (6 bases). V shed 1 base and J shed 3 bases, with 10 bases lying between them. CDR3 size: 14 residues. In germline, CDR1 is SEHNR, CDR2 FQNEAQ (reference sequence). CDR3 nucleotide sequence: TGTGCCAGCAGCTTAGTCAGGGGAGACTACGAGCAGTACTTC. Protein: CASSLVRGDYEQYF. Variable domain in full (rest from reference TRBV7-9 and TRBJ2-7): DTGVSQNPRHKITKRGQNVTFRCDPISEHNRLYWYRQTLGQGPEFLTYFQNEAQLEKSRLLSDRFSAERPKGSFSTLEIQRTEQGDSAMYLCASSLVRGDYEQYFGPGTRLTVT.

This clone is medium-sized (0.01 to 0.1%) in the sample. The chain links TRBV10-2 to TRBJ2-7, with 10 bases lining up with TRBD2. Germline V lookup: CDR1 WSHSY, CDR2 SAAADI. The CDR3 has 21 amino acids. Trimming cost V 7 bases and J 3 bases; bases outside gene matches: 27. The CDR3 sequence is CASKNRGDPGGRTSGFYEQYF. The CDR3, as DNA: TGCGCCAGCAAGAACAGGGGTGATCCGGGGGGTAGGACTAGCGGATTCTACGAGCAGTACTTC.

This clone was seen a handful of times. This chain links TRBV4-2 with TRBJ2-2; D is ambiguous. The V gene's germline CDR1 is LGHNA and CDR2 YNFKEQ. This CDR3 comprises 16 residues. V was clipped by 0 bases and J by 6 bases, with 14 bases between them. For the CDR3, the DNA is TGTGCCAGCAGCCAAGACAGAGAATTGATTTCCGGGGAGCTGTTTTTT. Residues: CASSQDRELISGELFF.

About this clone: Because the CDR3's place on the DNA is in doubt, the DNA is left out and the CDR3 is given as listed by TCRdb. J is TRBJ1-1 and V is TRBV7-1. TRBV7-1 carries the ORF label, with uncertain function. A total of 13 residues make up the CDR3, ends included. CDR3 loop: CASSFGPGVAAFF.

The CDR3 spells CASSLFGSQPQHF. The CDR3 nucleotides read TGTGCCAGCAGTTTATTCGGGAGTCAGCCCCAGCATTTT. The chain carries TRBV27 and TRBJ1-5; D ambiguous. This CDR3 region has 13 residues. The V gene lost 1 base and the J gene lost 6 bases, with 7 bases spanning the gap. Germline CDR1 is MNHEY and CDR2 is SMNVEV (reference sequence).